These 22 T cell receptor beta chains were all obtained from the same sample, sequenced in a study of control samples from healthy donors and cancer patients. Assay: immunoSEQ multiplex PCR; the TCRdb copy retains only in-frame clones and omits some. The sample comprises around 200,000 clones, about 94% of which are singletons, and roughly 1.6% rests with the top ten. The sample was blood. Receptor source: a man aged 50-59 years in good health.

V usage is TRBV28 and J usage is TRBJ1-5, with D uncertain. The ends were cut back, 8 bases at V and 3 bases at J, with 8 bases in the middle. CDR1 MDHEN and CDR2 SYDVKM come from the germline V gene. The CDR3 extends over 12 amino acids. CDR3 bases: TGTGCCAGCGGTCAGATCAATCAGCCCCAGCATTTT. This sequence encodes CASGQINQPQHF.

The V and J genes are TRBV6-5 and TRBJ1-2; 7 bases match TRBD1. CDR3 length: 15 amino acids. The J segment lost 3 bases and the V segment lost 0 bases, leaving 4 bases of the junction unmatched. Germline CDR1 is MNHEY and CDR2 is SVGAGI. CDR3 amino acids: CASSYSGQFYYGYTF. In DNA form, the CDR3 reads TGTGCCAGCAGTTACTCGGGACAGTTCTACTATGGCTACACCTTC.

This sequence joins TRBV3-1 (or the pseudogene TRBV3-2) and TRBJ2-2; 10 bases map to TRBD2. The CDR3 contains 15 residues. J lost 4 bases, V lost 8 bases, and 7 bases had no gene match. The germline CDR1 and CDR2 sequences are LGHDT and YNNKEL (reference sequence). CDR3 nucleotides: TGTGCCAGCCGCCCTAGCGGGGGATTCACCGGGGAGCTGTTTTTT. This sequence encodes CASRPSGGFTGELFF.

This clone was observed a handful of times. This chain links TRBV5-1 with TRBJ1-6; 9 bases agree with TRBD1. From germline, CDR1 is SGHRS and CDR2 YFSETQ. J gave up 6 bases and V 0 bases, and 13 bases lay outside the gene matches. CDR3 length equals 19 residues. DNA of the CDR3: TGCGCCAGCAGCTTGGCCATCAGGACGGACAGGGGCCTTAATTCACCCCTCCACTTT. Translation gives CASSLAIRTDRGLNSPLHF. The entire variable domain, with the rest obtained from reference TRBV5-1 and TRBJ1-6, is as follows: KAGVTQTPRYLIKTRGQQVTLSCSPISGHRSVSWYQQTPGQGLQFLFEYFSETQRNKGNFPGRFSGRQFSNSRSEMNVSTLELGDSALYLCASSLAIRTDRGLNSPLHFGNGTRLTVT.

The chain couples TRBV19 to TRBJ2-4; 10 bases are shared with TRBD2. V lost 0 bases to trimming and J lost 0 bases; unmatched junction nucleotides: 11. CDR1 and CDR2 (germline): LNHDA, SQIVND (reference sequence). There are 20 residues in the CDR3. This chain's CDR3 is CASSIDAPSGGLRAKNIQYF. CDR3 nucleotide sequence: TGTGCCAGTAGTATAGATGCCCCTAGCGGGGGACTTCGAGCCAAAAACATTCAGTACTTC.

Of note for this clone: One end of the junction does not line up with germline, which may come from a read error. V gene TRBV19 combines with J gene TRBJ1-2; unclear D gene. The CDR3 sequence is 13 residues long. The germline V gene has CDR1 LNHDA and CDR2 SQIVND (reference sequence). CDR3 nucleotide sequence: TGTGCCAGTAGTGGCAGTCCGGACTATGCCTACACCTTC. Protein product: CASSGSPDYAYTF. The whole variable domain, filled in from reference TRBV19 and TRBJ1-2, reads DGGITQSPKYLFRKEGQNVTLSCEQNLNHDAMYWYRQDPGQGLRLIYYSQIVNDFQKGDIAEGYSVSREKKESFPLTVTSAQKNPTAFYLCASSGSPDYAYTFGSGTRLTVV.

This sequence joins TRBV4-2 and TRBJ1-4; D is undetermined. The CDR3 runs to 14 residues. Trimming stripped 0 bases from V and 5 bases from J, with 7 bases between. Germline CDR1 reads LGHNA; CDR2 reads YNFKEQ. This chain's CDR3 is CASSQDLGNEKLFF. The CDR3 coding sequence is TGTGCCAGCAGCCAAGATCTGGGGAATGAAAAACTGTTTTTT.

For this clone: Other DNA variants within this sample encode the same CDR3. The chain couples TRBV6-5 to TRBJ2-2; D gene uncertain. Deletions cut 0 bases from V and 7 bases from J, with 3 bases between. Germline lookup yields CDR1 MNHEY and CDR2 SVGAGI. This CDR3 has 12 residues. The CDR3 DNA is TGTGCCAGCAGTTACTCTGGCGGGGAGCTGTTTTTT. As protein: CASSYSGGELFF.

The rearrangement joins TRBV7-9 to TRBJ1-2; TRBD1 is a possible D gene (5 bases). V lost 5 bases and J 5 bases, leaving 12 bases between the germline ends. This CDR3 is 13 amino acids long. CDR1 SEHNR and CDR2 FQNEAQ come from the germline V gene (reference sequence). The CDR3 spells CASSVIGGYGYTF. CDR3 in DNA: TGTGCCAGCAGCGTGATTGGGGGATATGGCTACACCTTC.

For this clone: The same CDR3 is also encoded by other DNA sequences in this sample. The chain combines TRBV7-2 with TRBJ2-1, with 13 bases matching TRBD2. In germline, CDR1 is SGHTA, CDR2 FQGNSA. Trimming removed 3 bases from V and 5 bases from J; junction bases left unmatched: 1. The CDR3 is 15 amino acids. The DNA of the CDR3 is TGTGCCAGCAGCTTGGGACTAGCGGGGAACAATGAGCAGTTCTTC. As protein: CASSLGLAGNNEQFF.

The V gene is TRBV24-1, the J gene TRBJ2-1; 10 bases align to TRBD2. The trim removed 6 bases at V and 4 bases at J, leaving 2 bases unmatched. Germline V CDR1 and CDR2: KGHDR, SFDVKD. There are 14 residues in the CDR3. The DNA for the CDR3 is TGTGCCACCAGTCTAGCGGGGGAGTACAATGAGCAGTTCTTC. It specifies CATSLAGEYNEQFF.

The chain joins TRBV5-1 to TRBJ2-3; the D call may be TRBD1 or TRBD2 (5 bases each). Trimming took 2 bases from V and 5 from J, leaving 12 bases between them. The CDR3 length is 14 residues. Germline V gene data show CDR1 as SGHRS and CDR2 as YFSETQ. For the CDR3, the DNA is TGCGCCAGCAGCTTTCGTCCAGGGAGAGATACGCAGTATTTT. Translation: CASSFRPGRDTQYF.

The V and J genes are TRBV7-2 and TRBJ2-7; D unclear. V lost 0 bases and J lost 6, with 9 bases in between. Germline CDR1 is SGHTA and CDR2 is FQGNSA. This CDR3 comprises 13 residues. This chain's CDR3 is CASSLAKQSEQYF. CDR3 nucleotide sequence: TGTGCCAGCAGCTTAGCGAAGCAGAGCGAGCAGTACTTC.

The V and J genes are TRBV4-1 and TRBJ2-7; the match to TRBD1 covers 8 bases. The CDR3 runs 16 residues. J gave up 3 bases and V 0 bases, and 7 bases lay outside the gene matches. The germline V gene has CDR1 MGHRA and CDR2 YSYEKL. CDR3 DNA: TGCGCCAGCAGCCAAGATTTTCCGGACAGGGTCTACGAGCAGTACGTC. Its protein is CASSQDFPDRVYEQYV.

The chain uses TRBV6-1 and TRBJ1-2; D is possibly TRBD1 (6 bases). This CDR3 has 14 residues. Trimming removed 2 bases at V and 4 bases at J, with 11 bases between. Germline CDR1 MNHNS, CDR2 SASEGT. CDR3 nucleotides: TGTGCCAGCAGTGAATTCCCAGGGGTCTATGGCTACACCTTC. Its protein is CASSEFPGVYGYTF.

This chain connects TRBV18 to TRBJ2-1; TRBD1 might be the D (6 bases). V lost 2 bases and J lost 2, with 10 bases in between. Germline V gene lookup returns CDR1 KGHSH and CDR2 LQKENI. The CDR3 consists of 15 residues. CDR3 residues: CASSPVGGTYNEQFF. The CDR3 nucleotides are TGTGCCAGCTCACCAGTAGGGGGAACCTACAATGAGCAGTTCTTC.

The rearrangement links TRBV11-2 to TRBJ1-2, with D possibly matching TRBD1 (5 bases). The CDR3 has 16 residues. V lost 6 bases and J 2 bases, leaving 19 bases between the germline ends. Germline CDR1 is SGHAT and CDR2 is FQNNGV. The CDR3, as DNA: TGTGCCAGCAGATCCAACCGGGACCGGGTGAACTATGGCTACACCTTC. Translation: CASRSNRDRVNYGYTF.

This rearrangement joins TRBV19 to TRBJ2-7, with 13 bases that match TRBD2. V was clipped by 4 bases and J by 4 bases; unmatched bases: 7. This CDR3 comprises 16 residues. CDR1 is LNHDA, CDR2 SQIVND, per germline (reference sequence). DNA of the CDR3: TGTGCCAGTAGTAGACTAGCGGGGGGCGAGACATACGAGCAGTACTTC. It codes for CASSRLAGGETYEQYF.

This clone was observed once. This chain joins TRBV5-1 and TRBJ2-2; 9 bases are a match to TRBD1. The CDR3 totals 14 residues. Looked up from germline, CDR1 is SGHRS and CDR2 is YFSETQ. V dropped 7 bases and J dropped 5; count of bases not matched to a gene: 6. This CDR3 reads CASQQGASTGELFF. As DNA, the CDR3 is TGCGCCAGCCAACAGGGGGCAAGTACCGGGGAGCTGTTTTTT.

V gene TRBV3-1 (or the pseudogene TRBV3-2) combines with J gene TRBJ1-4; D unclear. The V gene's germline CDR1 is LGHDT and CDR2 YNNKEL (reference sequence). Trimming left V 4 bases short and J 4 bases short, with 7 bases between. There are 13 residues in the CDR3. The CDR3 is CASSPWDNEKLFF. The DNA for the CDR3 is TGTGCCAGCAGCCCATGGGATAATGAAAAACTGTTTTTT.

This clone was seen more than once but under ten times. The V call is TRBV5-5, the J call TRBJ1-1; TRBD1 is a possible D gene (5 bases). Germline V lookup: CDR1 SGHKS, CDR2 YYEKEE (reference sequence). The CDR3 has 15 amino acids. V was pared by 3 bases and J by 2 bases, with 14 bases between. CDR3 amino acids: CASSSLGLQNTEAFF. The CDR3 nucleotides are TGTGCCAGCAGCTCTCTGGGACTGCAAAACACTGAAGCTTTCTTT.

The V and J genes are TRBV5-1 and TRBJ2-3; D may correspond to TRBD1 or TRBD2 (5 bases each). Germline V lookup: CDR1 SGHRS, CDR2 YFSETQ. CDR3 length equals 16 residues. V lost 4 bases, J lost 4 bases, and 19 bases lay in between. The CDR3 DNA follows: TGCGCCAGCAGCCTTGGGAGAGGGGCCCAGTCAGATACGCAGTATTTT. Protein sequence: CASSLGRGAQSDTQYF.